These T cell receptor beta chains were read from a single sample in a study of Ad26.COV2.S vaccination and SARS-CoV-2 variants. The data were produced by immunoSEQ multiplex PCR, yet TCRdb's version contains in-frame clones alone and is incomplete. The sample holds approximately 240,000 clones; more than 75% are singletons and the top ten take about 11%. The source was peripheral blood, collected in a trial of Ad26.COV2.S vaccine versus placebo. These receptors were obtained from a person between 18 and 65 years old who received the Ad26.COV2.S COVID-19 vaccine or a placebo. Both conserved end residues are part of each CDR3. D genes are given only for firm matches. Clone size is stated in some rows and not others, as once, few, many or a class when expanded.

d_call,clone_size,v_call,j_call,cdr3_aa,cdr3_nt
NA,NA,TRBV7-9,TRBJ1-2,CASSSGVLGADYGYTF,TGTGCCAGCAGCTCTGGGGTGCTGGGGGCGGACTATGGCTACACCTTC
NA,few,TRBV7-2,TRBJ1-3,CASSLLSGAGNTIYF,TGTGCCAGCAGCTTATTATCTGGGGCTGGAAACACCATATATTTT
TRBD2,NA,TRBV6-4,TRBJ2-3,CTSSDGAGGPADTQYF,TGTACCAGCAGTGACGGAGCGGGAGGGCCGGCGGATACGCAGTATTTT
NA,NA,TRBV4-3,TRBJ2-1,CASSQDGDDEQFF,TGCGCCAGCAGCCAAGACGGGGATGATGAGCAGTTCTTC
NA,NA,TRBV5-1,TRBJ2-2,CASSLDRAGELFF,TGCGCCAGCAGCTTGGACCGCGCCGGGGAGCTGTTTTTT
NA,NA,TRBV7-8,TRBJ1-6,CASSLRWRSSYNSPLHF,TGTGCCAGCAGCTTAAGATGGCGGAGCTCCTATAATTCACCCCTCCACTTT
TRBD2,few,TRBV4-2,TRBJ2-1,CASSQAPGLAGGNEQFF,TGTGCCAGCAGCCAAGCACCGGGACTAGCGGGAGGAAATGAGCAGTTCTTC
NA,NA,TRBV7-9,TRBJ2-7,CASSSRLSRVYEQYF,TGTGCCAGCAGCTCGAGACTGTCACGGGTCTACGAGCAGTACTTC
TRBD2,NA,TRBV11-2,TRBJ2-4,CASRGTSGKKNIQYF,TGTGCCAGCAGGGGGACTAGCGGGAAAAAAAACATTCAGTACTTC
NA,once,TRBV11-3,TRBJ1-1,CASRATENTEAFF,TGTGCCAGCAGGGCTACAGAGAACACTGAAGCTTTCTTT
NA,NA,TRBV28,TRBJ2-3,CASSPAGTYTDTQYF,TGTGCCAGCAGTCCCGCCGGGACCTACACAGATACGCAGTATTTT
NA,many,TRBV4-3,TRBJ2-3,CASSQGTASTDTQYF,TGCGCCAGCAGCCAAGGGACCGCCAGCACAGATACGCAGTATTTT